The 18 T cell receptor beta chains listed next were all sequenced from one sample in a study of blood T cell repertoires in COVID-19. Sequencing was performed with immunoSEQ multiplex PCR; in TCRdb, only in-frame clones are kept and a portion is missing. The table shows some 100,000 clones, with around 81% occurring only once. The sequenced material came from peripheral blood. These receptors all stem from a human donor in a cohort sampled during active COVID-19.

This clone was recorded only once. The chain uses TRBV4-1 and TRBJ1-5; 7 bases match TRBD1. J was trimmed by 5 bases and V by 4 bases; bases with no gene match: 14. The CDR3 runs 17 residues. Germline CDR1 and CDR2: MGHRA and YSYEKL. The CDR3 sequence is CASSPFDLTGSDQPQHF. The CDR3 region has the DNA TGCGCCAGCAGCCCGTTTGACCTGACAGGGTCCGATCAGCCCCAGCATTTT.

The V and J genes are TRBV28 and TRBJ1-2, with D possibly being TRBD1 (5 bases). CDR1 is MDHEN, CDR2 SYDVKM, per germline. V gave up 2 bases and J gave up 2 bases, with 9 bases separating them. This CDR3 spans 14 amino acids. The CDR3 loop reads CASSLQGLNYGYTF. CDR3 nucleotide sequence: TGTGCCAGCAGTTTACAGGGATTGAACTATGGCTACACCTTC.

This chain connects TRBV4-3 to TRBJ1-2; 12 positions agree with TRBD1. Germline CDR1 and CDR2: LGHNA and YSLEER. The ends lost 0 bases at V and 7 bases at J; junction bases unmatched: 9. This CDR3 has 17 residues. The CDR3, as DNA: TGCGCCAGCAGCCAAGATCTGGCGGGACAGGGGGCGCTTGGCTACACCTTC. The encoded protein is CASSQDLAGQGALGYTF.

The chain joins TRBV7-6 to TRBJ2-3; a possible D gene is TRBD1 (5 bases). CDR3 length: 13 residues. CDR1 SGHVS and CDR2 FNYEAQ come from the germline V gene. V gave up 6 bases and J gave up 4 bases, with 11 bases separating them. CDR3 nucleotides: TGTGCCAGCAGACCTCAGGGTTCAGATACGCAGTATTTT. Protein product: CASRPQGSDTQYF.

V usage is TRBV4-3 and J usage is TRBJ2-7; TRBD1 matches at 10 bases. Germline V gives CDR1 LGHNA, CDR2 YSLEER. This CDR3 contains 14 residues. V was pared by 4 bases and J by 3 bases, with 3 bases of the junction left unmatched. CDR3 in DNA: TGCGCCAGCAGCCGAAGGACAGGGGGCTACGAGCAGTACTTC. Protein: CASSRRTGGYEQYF.

This clone has just one count. The rearrangement joins TRBV2 to TRBJ2-1; 9 bases align to TRBD2. The ends lost 4 bases at V and 7 bases at J; junction bases unmatched: 11. CDR3 length equals 16 residues. Germline V gene sequence: CDR1 SNHLY, CDR2 FYNNEI. The CDR3 DNA sequence: TGTGCCAGCAGTGCCGTCCCGGCGGGGGGGAGTAATGAGCAGTTCTTC. Residues: CASSAVPAGGSNEQFF.

The V gene is TRBV7-2, the J gene TRBJ1-1; 9 bases map to TRBD1. V lost 0 bases to trimming and J lost 5 bases; unmatched junction nucleotides: 1. Germline loops: CDR1 SGHTA, CDR2 FQGNSA. This CDR3 spans 14 amino acids. In DNA, the CDR3 is TGTGCCAGCAGCTTAGCACAGGGGGCGACTGAAGCTTTCTTT. This codes for CASSLAQGATEAFF.

This rearrangement joins TRBV6-2 or TRBV6-3 to TRBJ1-1; TRBD1 agrees at 8 bases. This CDR3 comprises 14 residues. The germline V gene has CDR1 MNHEY and CDR2 SVGEGT. V lost 5 bases to trimming and J lost 4 bases; unmatched junction nucleotides: 6. This CDR3 reads CASSRGQGSTEAFF. The CDR3 nucleotides are TGTGCCAGCAGTCGCGGACAGGGTAGCACTGAAGCTTTCTTT.

V gene TRBV10-3 combines with J gene TRBJ1-1, with D uncertain. The germline V and J ends were trimmed by 0 bases and 11 bases, with 10 bases remaining between them. The CDR3 loop spans 12 amino acids. CDR1 ENHRY and CDR2 SYGVKD come from the germline V gene. The CDR3 nucleotides read TGTGCCATCAGTGAGTCCCAGACTTACGCTTTCTTT. It yields the protein CAISESQTYAFF.

The chain combines TRBV6-2 or TRBV6-3 with TRBJ2-7; TRBD2 matches at 7 bases. The trim removed 7 bases at V and 1 base at J, leaving 10 bases unmatched. The CDR3 has 15 amino acids. Germline CDR1 is MNHEY and CDR2 is SVGEGT. The CDR3 bases are TGTGCCAGCACCCCGCGGCTAGCGGAATCCTACGAGCAGTACTTC. This translates into CASTPRLAESYEQYF.

This chain uses TRBV7-2 with TRBJ2-7, with 8 bases identical to TRBD2. This CDR3 has 15 amino acids. Looked up from germline, CDR1 is SGHTA and CDR2 is FQGNSA. V lost 1 base, J lost 5 bases, and 7 bases stayed unmatched. CDR3: CASSLGSGGLNEQYF. The CDR3 nucleotides are TGTGCCAGCAGCTTAGGAAGCGGGGGTTTGAACGAGCAGTACTTC. Complete variable domain (other parts from reference TRBV7-2 and TRBJ2-7): GAGVSQSPSNKVTEKGKDVELRCDPISGHTALYWYRQSLGQGLEFLIYFQGNSAPDKSGLPSDRFSAERTGGSVSTLTIQRTQQEDSAVYLCASSLGSGGLNEQYFGPGTRLTVT.

The chain couples TRBV13 to TRBJ1-1; 10 bases align to TRBD1. Germline assignment: CDR1 PRHDT and CDR2 FYEKMQ (reference sequence). This CDR3 spans 14 amino acids. The ends lost 4 bases at V and 3 bases at J; junction bases unmatched: 2. The CDR3 region is CASSYGTGDTEAFF. CDR3 nucleotide sequence: TGTGCCAGCAGCTATGGGACAGGGGACACTGAAGCTTTCTTT.

This clone was found a few times. The J gene is TRBJ2-1, the V gene TRBV3-1 (or the pseudogene TRBV3-2); 10 nucleotides agree with TRBD2. The CDR3 sequence is 16 residues long. V dropped 1 base and J dropped 8; count of bases not matched to a gene: 8. Germline CDR1 LGHDT, CDR2 YNNKEL (reference sequence). CDR3 residues: CASSQVRLAGAHEQFF. CDR3 nucleotide sequence: TGTGCCAGCAGCCAAGTACGCCTAGCGGGGGCCCATGAGCAGTTCTTC.

The chain couples TRBV14 to TRBJ2-2, with D perhaps matching TRBD1 (6 bases). Deletions cut 5 bases from V and 7 bases from J, with 14 bases between. Looked up from germline, CDR1 is SGHDN and CDR2 is FVKESK. This CDR3 has 14 amino acids. In DNA form, the CDR3 reads TGTGCCAGCAGCGCACAACAGGGCTTCGGGGAGCTGTTTTTT. Translated, it gives CASSAQQGFGELFF.

The gene calls are TRBV5-1 and TRBJ1-6, with D maybe TRBD1 (6 bases). The CDR3 runs to 13 residues. CDR1 and CDR2 from the germline V gene are SGHRS and YFSETQ. Trimming stripped 5 bases from V and 7 bases from J, with 10 bases between. The CDR3 loop reads CASSHRANSPLHF. CDR3 DNA sequence: TGCGCCAGCAGTCACAGGGCGAATTCACCCCTCCACTTT.

This clone occurred a few times. This chain uses TRBV28 with TRBJ2-2; the match to TRBD2 covers 7 bases. Germline V lookup: CDR1 MDHEN, CDR2 SYDVKM. With V trimmed by 8 bases and J by 5 bases, 11 bases remained unmatched. The CDR3 is made up of 15 amino acids. The CDR3 bases are TGTGCCAGCCAAGGAGCGGGGAGGGGTACCGGGGAGCTGTTTTTT. Translation gives CASQGAGRGTGELFF. The full variable domain, rest sourced from reference TRBV28 and TRBJ2-2, is DVKVTQSSRYLVKRTGEKVFLECVQDMDHENMFWYRQDPGLGLRLIYFSYDVKMKEKGDIPEGYSVSREKKERFSLILESASTNQTSMYLCASQGAGRGTGELFFGEGSRLTVL.

V and J are TRBV29-1 and TRBJ2-5; D is perhaps TRBD1 (6 bases). The CDR3 spans 14 residues. The V gene lost 0 bases and the J gene lost 0 bases, with 8 bases spanning the gap. Germline CDR1 is SQVTM and CDR2 is ANQGSEA. CDR3 DNA sequence: TGCAGCGTTGAAGACAGGGGATACCAAGAGACCCAGTACTTC. Encoded protein: CSVEDRGYQETQYF.

The V call is TRBV6-2 or TRBV6-3, the J call TRBJ1-1, with 7 bases fitting TRBD1. CDR1 MNHEY and CDR2 SVGEGT come from the germline V gene. V lost 6 bases and J lost 1; bases outside the gene matches: 5. The CDR3 is made up of 14 amino acids. CDR3 DNA sequence: TGTGCCAGCAGACCTCGGACAGGGAACACTGAAGCTTTCTTT. It codes for CASRPRTGNTEAFF.